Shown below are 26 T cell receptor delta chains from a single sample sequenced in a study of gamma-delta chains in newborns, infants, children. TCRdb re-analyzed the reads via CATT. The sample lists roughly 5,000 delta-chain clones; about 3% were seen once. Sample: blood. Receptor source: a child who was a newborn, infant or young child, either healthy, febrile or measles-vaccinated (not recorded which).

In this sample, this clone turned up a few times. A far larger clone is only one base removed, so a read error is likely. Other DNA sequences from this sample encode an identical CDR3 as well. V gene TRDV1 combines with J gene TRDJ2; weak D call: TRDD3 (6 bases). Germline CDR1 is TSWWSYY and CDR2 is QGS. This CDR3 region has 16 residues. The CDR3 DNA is TGTGCCCTTGATGAGGCCGGCCGGGATATGACAGCACAACTCTTCTTT. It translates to CALDEAGRDMTAQLFF.

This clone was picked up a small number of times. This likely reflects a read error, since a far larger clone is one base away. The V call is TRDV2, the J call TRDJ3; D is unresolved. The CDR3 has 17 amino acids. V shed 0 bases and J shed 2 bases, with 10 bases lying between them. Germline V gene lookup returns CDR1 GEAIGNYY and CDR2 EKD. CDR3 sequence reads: CACDTVAGPWDTRQMFF. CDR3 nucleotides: TGTGCCTGTGACACCGTGGCTGGACCCTGGGACACCCGACAGATGTTTTTC.

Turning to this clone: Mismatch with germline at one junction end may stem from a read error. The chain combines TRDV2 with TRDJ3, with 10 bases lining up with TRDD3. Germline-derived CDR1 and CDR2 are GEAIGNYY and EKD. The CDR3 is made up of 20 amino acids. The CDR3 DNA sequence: TGTGCCTGTGACGCCGTACTGGGGGATCGGTCCTCCTGGGACAACCGACAGATGTTTTTC. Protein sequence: CACDAVLGDRSSWDNRQMFF.

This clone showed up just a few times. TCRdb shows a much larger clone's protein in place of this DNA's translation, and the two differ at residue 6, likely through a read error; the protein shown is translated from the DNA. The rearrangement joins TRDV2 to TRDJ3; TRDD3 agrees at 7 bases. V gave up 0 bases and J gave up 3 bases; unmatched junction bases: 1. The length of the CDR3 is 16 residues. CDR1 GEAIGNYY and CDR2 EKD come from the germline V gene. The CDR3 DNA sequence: TGTGCCTGTGACACCTGGGGATACTGGGACACCCGACAGATGTTTTTC. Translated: CACDTWGYWDTRQMFF.

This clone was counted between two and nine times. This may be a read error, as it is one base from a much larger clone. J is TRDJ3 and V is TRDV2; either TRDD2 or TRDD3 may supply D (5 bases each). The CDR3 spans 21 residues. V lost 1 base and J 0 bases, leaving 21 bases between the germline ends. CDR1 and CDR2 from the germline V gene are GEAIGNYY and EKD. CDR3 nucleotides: TGTGCCTGTGACACGGGAGGGATGCTCCCTACGAGCTCCTGGGACACCCGACAGATGTTTTTC. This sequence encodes CACDTGGMLPTSSWDTRQMFF.

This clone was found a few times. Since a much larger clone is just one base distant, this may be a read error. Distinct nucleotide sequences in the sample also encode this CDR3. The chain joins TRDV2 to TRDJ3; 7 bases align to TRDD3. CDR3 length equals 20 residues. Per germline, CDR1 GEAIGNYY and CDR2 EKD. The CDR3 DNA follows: TGTGCCTGCGACACACCGGGCTGGGGGCTAAGCTCCTGGGACACCCGACAGATGTTTTTC. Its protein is CACDTPGWGLSSWDTRQMFF.

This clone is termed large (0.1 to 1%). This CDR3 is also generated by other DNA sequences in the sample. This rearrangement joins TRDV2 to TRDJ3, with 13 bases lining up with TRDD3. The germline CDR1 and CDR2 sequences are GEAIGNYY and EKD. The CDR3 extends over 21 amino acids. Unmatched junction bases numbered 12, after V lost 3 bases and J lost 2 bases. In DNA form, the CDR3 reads TGTGCCTGTGACGTCTTACTGGGGGATACGCATTTCACCTGGGACACCCGACAGATGTTTTTC. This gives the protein CACDVLLGDTHFTWDTRQMFF.

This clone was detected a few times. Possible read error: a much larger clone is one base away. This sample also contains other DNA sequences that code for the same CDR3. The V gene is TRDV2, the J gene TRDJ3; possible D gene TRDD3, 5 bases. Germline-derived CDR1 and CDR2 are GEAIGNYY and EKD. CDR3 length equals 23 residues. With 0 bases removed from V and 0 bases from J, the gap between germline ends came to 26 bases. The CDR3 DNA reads TGTGCCTGTGACACCGTTCAGGGTACTGGTGGATCCCTTAACTCCTGGGACACCCGACAGATGTTTTTC. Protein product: CACDTVQGTGGSLNSWDTRQMFF.

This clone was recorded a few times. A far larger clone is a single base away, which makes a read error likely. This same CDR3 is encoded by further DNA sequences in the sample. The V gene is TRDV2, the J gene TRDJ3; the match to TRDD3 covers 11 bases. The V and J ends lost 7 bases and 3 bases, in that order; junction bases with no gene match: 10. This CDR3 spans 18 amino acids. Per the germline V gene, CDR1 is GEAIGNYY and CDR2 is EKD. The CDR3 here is CACDVLGDRGWDTRQMFF. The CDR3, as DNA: TGTGCCTGCGACGTACTGGGGGATAGAGGCTGGGACACCCGACAGATGTTTTTC.

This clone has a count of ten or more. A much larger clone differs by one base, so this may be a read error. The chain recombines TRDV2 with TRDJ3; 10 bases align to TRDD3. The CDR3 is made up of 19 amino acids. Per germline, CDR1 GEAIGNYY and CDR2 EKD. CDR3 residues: CACDWGISLESWGTRQMFF. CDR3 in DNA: TGTGCCTGCGACTGGGGGATTTCCTTGGAGTCCTGGGGCACCCGACAGATGTTTTTC.

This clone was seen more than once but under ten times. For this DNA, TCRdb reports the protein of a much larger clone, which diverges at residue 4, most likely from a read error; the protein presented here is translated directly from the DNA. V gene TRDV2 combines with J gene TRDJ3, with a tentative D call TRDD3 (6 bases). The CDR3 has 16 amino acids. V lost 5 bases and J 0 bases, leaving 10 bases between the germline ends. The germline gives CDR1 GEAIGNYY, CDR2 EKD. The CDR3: CACVWGFSWDTRQMFF. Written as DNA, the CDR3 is TGTGCCTGTGTCTGGGGATTCTCCTGGGACACCCGACAGATGTTTTTC.

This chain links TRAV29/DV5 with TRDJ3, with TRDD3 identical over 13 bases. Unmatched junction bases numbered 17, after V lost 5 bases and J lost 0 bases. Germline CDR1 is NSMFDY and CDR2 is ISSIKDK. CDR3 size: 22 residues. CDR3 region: CAASRGLLGDTRSSWDTRQMFF. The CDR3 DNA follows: TGTGCAGCTTCGAGGGGGTTACTGGGGGATACGCGCAGCTCCTGGGACACCCGACAGATGTTTTTC.

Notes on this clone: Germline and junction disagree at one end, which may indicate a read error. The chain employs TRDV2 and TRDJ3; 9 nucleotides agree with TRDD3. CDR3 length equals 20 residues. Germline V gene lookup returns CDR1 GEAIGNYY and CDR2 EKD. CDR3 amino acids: CACDKYWGTSSPWDTRQMFF. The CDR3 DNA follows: TGTGCTTGTGACAAATACTGGGGGACATCGAGCCCCTGGGACACCCGACAGATGTTTTTC.

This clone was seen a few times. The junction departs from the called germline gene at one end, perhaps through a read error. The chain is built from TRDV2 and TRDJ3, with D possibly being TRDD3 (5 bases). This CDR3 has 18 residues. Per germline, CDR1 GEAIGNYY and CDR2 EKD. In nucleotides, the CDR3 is TGTGCCTGTGACCAGGGGGTCCCGAGCTCCCGGGACACCCGACAGATGTTCTTC. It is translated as CACDQGVPSSRDTRQMFF.

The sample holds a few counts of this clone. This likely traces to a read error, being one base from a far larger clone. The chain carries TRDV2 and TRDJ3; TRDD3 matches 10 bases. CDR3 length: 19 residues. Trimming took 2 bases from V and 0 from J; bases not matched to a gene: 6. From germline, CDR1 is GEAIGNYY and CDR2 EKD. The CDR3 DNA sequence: TGTGCCTGTGACAAAGTACTGGGGGATCCCTCCTGGGACACCCGACAGATGTTTTTC. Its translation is CACDKVLGDPSWDTRQMFF.

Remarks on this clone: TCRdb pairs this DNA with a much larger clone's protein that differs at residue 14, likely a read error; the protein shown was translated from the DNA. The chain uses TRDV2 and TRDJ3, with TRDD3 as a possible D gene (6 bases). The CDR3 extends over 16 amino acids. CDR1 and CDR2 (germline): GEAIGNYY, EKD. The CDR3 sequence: CACDWGFSWDTRQLFF. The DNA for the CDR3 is TGTGCCTGTGACTGGGGATTCTCCTGGGACACCCGACAGTTGTTTTTC.

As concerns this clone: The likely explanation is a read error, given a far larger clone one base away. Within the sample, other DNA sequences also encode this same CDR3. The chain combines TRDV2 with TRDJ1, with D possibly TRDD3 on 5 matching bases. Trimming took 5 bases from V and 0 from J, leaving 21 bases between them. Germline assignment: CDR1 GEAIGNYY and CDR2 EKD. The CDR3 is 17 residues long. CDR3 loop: CACGLRVLGDHTDKLIF. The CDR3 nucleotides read TGTGCCTGTGGTCTCCGAGTACTAGGGGACCACACCGATAAACTCATCTTT.

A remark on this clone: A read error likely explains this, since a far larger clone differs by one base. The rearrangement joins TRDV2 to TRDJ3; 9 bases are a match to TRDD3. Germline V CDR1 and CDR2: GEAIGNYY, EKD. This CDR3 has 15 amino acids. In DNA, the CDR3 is TGTGCCTGTGGCACCGCTGGGGGATACACCCGACAGATGTTTTTC. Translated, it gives CACGTAGGYTRQMFF.

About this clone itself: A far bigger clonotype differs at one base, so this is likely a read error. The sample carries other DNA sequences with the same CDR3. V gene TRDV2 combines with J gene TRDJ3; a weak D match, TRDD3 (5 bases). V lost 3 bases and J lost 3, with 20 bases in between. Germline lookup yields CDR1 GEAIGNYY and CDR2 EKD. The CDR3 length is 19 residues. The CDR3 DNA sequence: TGTGCCTGTGACCCCCTCACTGGTGATGTGTACTGGGACACCCGACAGATGTTTTTC. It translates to CACDPLTGDVYWDTRQMFF.

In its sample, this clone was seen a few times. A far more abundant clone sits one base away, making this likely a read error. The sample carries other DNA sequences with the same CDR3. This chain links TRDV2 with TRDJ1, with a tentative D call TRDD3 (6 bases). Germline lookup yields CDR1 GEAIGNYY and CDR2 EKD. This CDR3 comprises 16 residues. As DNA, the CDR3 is TGCGCCTGTGACCGGTACTGGGTGACGTACACCGATAAACTCATCTTT. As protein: CACDRYWVTYTDKLIF.

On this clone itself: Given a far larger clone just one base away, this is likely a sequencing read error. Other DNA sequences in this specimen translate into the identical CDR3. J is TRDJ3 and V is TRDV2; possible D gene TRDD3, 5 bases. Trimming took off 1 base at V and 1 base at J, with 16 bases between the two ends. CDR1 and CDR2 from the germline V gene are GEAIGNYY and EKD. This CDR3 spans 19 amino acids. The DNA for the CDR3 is TGTGCCTGTGACACTCGGGGGTACGGGACGTCCTGGGACACCCGACAGATGTTTTTC. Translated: CACDTRGYGTSWDTRQMFF.

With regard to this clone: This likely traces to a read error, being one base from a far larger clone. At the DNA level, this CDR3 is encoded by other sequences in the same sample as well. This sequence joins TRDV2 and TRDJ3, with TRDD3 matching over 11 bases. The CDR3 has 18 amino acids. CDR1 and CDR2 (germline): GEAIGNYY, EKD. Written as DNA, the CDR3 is TGTGCCTGCGATGTACTGGGGGATAGAGGCTGGGATACCCGACAGATGTTTTTC. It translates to CACDVLGDRGWDTRQMFF.

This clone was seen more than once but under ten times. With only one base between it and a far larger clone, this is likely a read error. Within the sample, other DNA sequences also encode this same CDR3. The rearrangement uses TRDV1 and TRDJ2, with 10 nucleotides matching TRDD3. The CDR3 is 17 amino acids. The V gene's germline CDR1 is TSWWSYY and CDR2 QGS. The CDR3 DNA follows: TGTGCCCTTGGGGAACCCAAGGGGGGGATACGATATGCACAACTCTTCTTT. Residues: CALGEPKGGIRYAQLFF.

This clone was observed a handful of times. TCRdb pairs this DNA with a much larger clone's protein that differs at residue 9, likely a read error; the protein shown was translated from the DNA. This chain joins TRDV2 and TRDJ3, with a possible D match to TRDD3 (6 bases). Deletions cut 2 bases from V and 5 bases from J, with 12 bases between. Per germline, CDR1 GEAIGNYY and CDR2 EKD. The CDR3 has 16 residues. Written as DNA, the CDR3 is TGTGCCTGTGACAAAAGATACGGACGGGACACCCGACAGATGTTTTTC. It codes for CACDKRYGRDTRQMFF.

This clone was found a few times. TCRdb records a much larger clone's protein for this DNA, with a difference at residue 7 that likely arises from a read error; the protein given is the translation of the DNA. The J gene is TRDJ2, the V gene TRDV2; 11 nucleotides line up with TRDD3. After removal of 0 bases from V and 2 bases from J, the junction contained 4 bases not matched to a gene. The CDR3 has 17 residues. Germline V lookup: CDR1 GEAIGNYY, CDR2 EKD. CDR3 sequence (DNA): TGTGCCTGTGACACCGTAATGGGGGATACGTTGACAGCACAACTCTTCTTT. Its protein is CACDTVMGDTLTAQLFF.

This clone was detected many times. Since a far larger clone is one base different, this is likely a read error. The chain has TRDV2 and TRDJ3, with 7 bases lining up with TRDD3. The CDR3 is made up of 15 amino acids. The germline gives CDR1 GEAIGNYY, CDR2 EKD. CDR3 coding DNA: TGTGCCTGTGACTGGGGGACCTGGGACGCCCGACAGATGTTTTTC. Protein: CACDWGTWDARQMFF.